This T cell receptor beta chain is drawn from a study of shared clonotypes between healthy human individuals. V lost 5 bases and J 2 bases, leaving 9 bases between the germline ends. Germline CDR1 is SEHNR and CDR2 is FQNEAQ (reference sequence). The CDR3 sequence is 13 residues long. On sorted subsets, replicate PCRs used 200 to 250 ng DNA, or 30,000 or so T cell genomes. Authors' analysis steps: Because ImmunoSEQ provided only junction sequences with no quality scores, the filtering differed. The method was immunoSEQ multiplex PCR; TCRdb's version includes in-frame clones alone and lacks a portion of them. The V and J calls and clone size were taken over from that table, and D and trimming were inferred from the DNA. Of some 2,000,000 clones listed, approximately 95% are singletons. Notes on this clone: The antigen remains undetermined. At the DNA level, this CDR3 is encoded by other sequences in the same sample as well.

Study observations and caveats: Four donors shared approximately 5% of their naive CD4 clonotypes. It was only blood that was sampled, and tissue repertoires likely differ.

This sequence was found in a young man in good health. What was sequenced was naive CD4+ T cells sorted from blood. Regarding subset: CD45RA+ positively selected. The rearrangement uses TRBV7-9 and TRBJ1-1, with D unresolved. Written as DNA, the CDR3 is TGTGCCAGCAGCATTGACGGTAACACTGAAGCTTTCTTT. It encodes CASSIDGNTEAFF.